Below are 29 T cell receptor beta chains sequenced from a single sample in a study of shared T cell receptors in the human thymus. Some clones are missing from TCRdb's copy, which holds only in-frame ones; the method was immunoSEQ multiplex PCR. The data contain about 710,000 clones, more than 70% of them singletons. This sample also appeared in a second study, on human thymus T cells.

The sample consisted of thymocytes. The source of these receptors is a boy in the first two years of life with a congenital heart defect.

The chain is built from TRBV4-1 and TRBJ2-1, with D possibly TRBD2 on 6 matching bases. V lost 7 bases, J lost 5 bases, and 12 bases lay in between. Germline-derived CDR1 and CDR2 are MGHRA and YSYEKL. The CDR3 has 13 amino acids. CDR3 protein: CASIGTGDNEQFF. The DNA of the CDR3 is TGCGCCAGCATTGGGACTGGCGACAATGAGCAGTTCTTC.

The chain couples TRBV19 to TRBJ2-1, with D perhaps TRBD2 (7 bases). CDR1 and CDR2 from the germline V gene are LNHDA and SQIVND (reference sequence). The CDR3 totals 16 residues. With 3 bases removed from V and 9 bases from J, the gap between germline ends came to 21 bases. For the CDR3, the DNA is TGTGCCAGTAGTATCCCCGGGGGGCCCCCGGTAGGTGAGCAGTTCTTC. It specifies CASSIPGGPPVGEQFF.

This chain connects TRBV29-1 to TRBJ1-2; possibly TRBD1 for D (5 bases). Germline lookup yields CDR1 SQVTM and CDR2 ANQGSEA. Trimming removed 7 bases at V and 4 bases at J, with 19 bases between. This CDR3 comprises 14 residues. As DNA, the CDR3 is TGCAGCGCCGCCCCGGACAACGAACTCTATGGCTACACCTTC. Protein product: CSAAPDNELYGYTF.

The chain is built from TRBV15 and TRBJ1-5; tentatively, D is TRBD1 (5 bases). Trimming cost V 1 base and J 3 bases, with 13 bases left between them. In germline, CDR1 is LNHNV, CDR2 YYDKDF (reference sequence). This CDR3 comprises 16 residues. The CDR3 reads CATSRVGQGDNQPQHF. CDR3 nucleotide sequence: TGTGCCACCAGCAGAGTGGGCCAAGGGGACAATCAGCCCCAGCATTTT.

This chain links TRBV27 with TRBJ2-1; 8 bases agree with TRBD1. CDR1 MNHEY and CDR2 SMNVEV come from the germline V gene (reference sequence). The trim removed 2 bases at V and 6 bases at J, leaving 9 bases unmatched. This CDR3 spans 16 amino acids. The CDR3 protein is CASSLGDDRGGNEQFF. In nucleotides, the CDR3 is TGTGCCAGCAGTTTAGGGGATGACAGGGGCGGCAATGAGCAGTTCTTC.

The count of this clone is one. The chain is built from TRBV30 and TRBJ1-1, with a weak D call TRBD1 (5 bases). Trimming stripped 0 bases from V and 8 bases from J, with 13 bases between. Germline CDR1 reads GTSNPN; CDR2 reads SVGIG (reference sequence). The CDR3 length is 13 residues. CDR3 in amino acids: CAWSVGDSKEAFF. Written as DNA, the CDR3 is TGTGCCTGGAGTGTAGGTGACAGTAAAGAAGCTTTCTTT.

The V and J genes are TRBV15 and TRBJ2-3; D is ambiguous. The germline V gene has CDR1 LNHNV and CDR2 YYDKDF (reference sequence). The V gene lost 3 bases and the J gene lost 3 bases, with 7 bases spanning the gap. CDR3 length: 13 amino acids. Written as DNA, the CDR3 is TGTGCCACCAGCAGCCATAGTACAGATACGCAGTATTTT. This codes for CATSSHSTDTQYF.

This rearrangement joins TRBV2 to TRBJ2-4; possibly TRBD1 for D (6 bases). CDR1 SNHLY and CDR2 FYNNEI come from the germline V gene. V was clipped by 6 bases and J by 8 bases, with 11 bases between them. This CDR3 contains 12 residues. CDR3 residues: CASRVQGYIQYF. The DNA for the CDR3 is TGTGCCAGCAGGGTACAGGGTTACATTCAGTACTTC.

V and J are TRBV6-6 and TRBJ2-7; D not resolved. Germline V gene data show CDR1 as MNHNY and CDR2 as SVGAGI (reference sequence). This CDR3 contains 15 residues. Trimming removed 2 bases from V and 0 bases from J, with 11 bases in between. The CDR3 DNA is TGTGCCAGCAGTTACAAGCCCGAGAGCTCCTACGAGCAGTACTTC. This encodes CASSYKPESSYEQYF.

The chain couples TRBV28 to TRBJ2-6; D perhaps matches TRBD2 (5 bases). In germline, CDR1 is MDHEN, CDR2 SYDVKM. The CDR3 has 16 residues. V dropped 5 bases and J dropped 2 bases, with 13 bases sitting between them. CDR3 region: CASSGLVEAGANVLTF. As DNA, the CDR3 is TGTGCCAGCAGTGGCCTCGTGGAGGCTGGGGCCAACGTCCTGACTTTC.

The chain is built from TRBV5-1 and TRBJ2-7, with TRBD1 identical over 9 bases. Germline lookup yields CDR1 SGHRS and CDR2 YFSETQ. Trimming took 0 bases from V and 3 from J; bases not matched to a gene: 4. The CDR3 is made up of 15 amino acids. CDR3 in amino acids: CASSLEGGQGYEQYF. The DNA for the CDR3 is TGCGCCAGCAGCTTGGAGGGGGGACAGGGCTACGAGCAGTACTTC.

The gene calls are TRBV5-1 and TRBJ2-5, with TRBD1 matching 9 bases. After removal of 3 bases from V and 5 bases from J, the junction contained 2 bases not matched to a gene. Germline CDR1 reads SGHRS; CDR2 reads YFSETQ. CDR3 size: 13 residues. CDR3 sequence reads: CASSYDRGETQYF. The CDR3 DNA reads as TGCGCCAGCAGCTATGACAGGGGGGAGACCCAGTACTTC. Full variable domain (missing parts from reference TRBV5-1 and TRBJ2-5): KAGVTQTPRYLIKTRGQQVTLSCSPISGHRSVSWYQQTPGQGLQFLFEYFSETQRNKGNFPGRFSGRQFSNSRSEMNVSTLELGDSALYLCASSYDRGETQYFGPGTRLLVL.

The J gene is TRBJ2-7, the V gene TRBV28; 8 positions agree with TRBD2. With 5 bases clipped from V and 6 bases from J, the junction kept 15 bases outside the gene matches. Germline V gene lookup returns CDR1 MDHEN and CDR2 SYDVKM. The CDR3 extends over 16 amino acids. Written as DNA, the CDR3 is TGTGCCAGCAGTGGATTAACTCCGGGGGGGTCGGGCGAGCAGTACTTC. Translating it yields CASSGLTPGGSGEQYF.

This clone showed up just once. The chain links TRBV7-6 to TRBJ2-5; 10 bases align to TRBD2. The CDR3 sequence is 18 residues long. CDR1 is SGHVS and CDR2 is FNYEAQ in the germline V gene. The ends lost 6 bases at V and 4 bases at J; junction bases unmatched: 17. For the CDR3, the DNA is TGTGCCAGCAGGCCAGTTAGTGGCCCTAGCGGGAGAGGAGAGACCCAGTACTTC. Protein sequence: CASRPVSGPSGRGETQYF.

The chain joins TRBV27 to TRBJ1-4; possibly TRBD1 for D (5 bases). Germline assignment: CDR1 MNHEY and CDR2 SMNVEV (reference sequence). V lost 0 bases to trimming and J lost 2 bases, with 7 bases between them. The length of the CDR3 is 15 residues. DNA for the CDR3: TGTGCCAGCAGTTTATCCAGGGTTACTAATGAAAAACTGTTTTTT. It encodes CASSLSRVTNEKLFF.

This chain uses TRBV6-1 with TRBJ1-2; TRBD1 agrees at 9 bases. The V segment lost 4 bases and the J segment 2 bases; nucleotides outside the gene matches: 2. There are 14 residues in the CDR3. Germline V gene sequence: CDR1 MNHNS, CDR2 SASEGT. The CDR3 spells CASSAGTGNYGYTF. CDR3 coding DNA: TGTGCCAGCAGTGCCGGGACAGGGAACTATGGCTACACCTTC.

The chain carries TRBV7-2 and TRBJ2-1; D is possibly TRBD2 (5 bases). The CDR3 spans 13 residues. Trimming stripped 3 bases from V and 3 bases from J, with 6 bases between. Germline V gene sequence: CDR1 SGHTA, CDR2 FQGNSA. CDR3 in amino acids: CASSFTSYNEQFF. CDR3 DNA sequence: TGTGCCAGCAGCTTTACTAGCTACAATGAGCAGTTCTTC.

V usage is TRBV7-2 and J usage is TRBJ2-5; the match to TRBD2 covers 9 bases. From germline, CDR1 is SGHTA and CDR2 FQGNSA. The CDR3 extends over 14 amino acids. Trimming removed 7 bases from V and 5 bases from J; junction bases left unmatched: 8. The CDR3 is CASTAGGEGETQYF. The CDR3 DNA reads TGTGCCAGCACCGCGGGGGGGGAAGGGGAGACCCAGTACTTC.

The V and J genes are TRBV7-9 and TRBJ2-2; D might be TRBD2 (6 bases). The CDR3 spans 15 residues. In germline, CDR1 is SEHNR, CDR2 FQNEAQ (reference sequence). The ends were cut back, 5 bases at V and 4 bases at J, with 14 bases in the middle. This CDR3 reads CASSGPGLPTGELFF. CDR3 in DNA: TGTGCCAGCAGCGGACCGGGACTTCCCACCGGGGAGCTGTTTTTT.

The chain uses TRBV28 and TRBJ2-2; D might be TRBD2 (5 bases). V lost 6 bases and J 3 bases, leaving 14 bases between the germline ends. The V gene's germline CDR1 is MDHEN and CDR2 SYDVKM. The CDR3 length is 15 residues. In DNA form, the CDR3 reads TGTGCCAGCAGCCGCGGACGAGCGGACACCGGGGAGCTGTTTTTT. Translating gives CASSRGRADTGELFF.

The chain recombines TRBV4-2 with TRBJ2-2; D ambiguous. Germline CDR1 and CDR2: LGHNA and YNFKEQ. V was shortened by 2 bases and J by 7 bases, with 8 bases between the two germline ends. The CDR3 is 13 residues long. The DNA of the CDR3 is TGTGCCAGCAGCCAACTGAGACTCGGGGAGCTGTTTTTT. Protein: CASSQLRLGELFF.

This sequence joins TRBV25-1 and TRBJ1-2, with D possibly TRBD1 on 6 matching bases. Germline V gene data show CDR1 as MGHDK and CDR2 as SYGVNS. The CDR3 is made up of 14 amino acids. Trimming stripped 2 bases from V and 5 bases from J, with 12 bases between. In DNA form, the CDR3 reads TGTGCCAGCAGTGAAGGGGGGGCCCTATATGGCTACACCTTC. Encoded protein: CASSEGGALYGYTF.

V and J are TRBV4-3 and TRBJ1-6; 7 nucleotides line up with TRBD1. V shed 0 bases, J shed 8 bases, and the junction held 7 bases outside the gene matches. Germline assignment: CDR1 LGHNA and CDR2 YSLEER. This CDR3 is 16 amino acids long. CDR3 amino acids: CASSQENPGGYSPLHF. CDR3 bases: TGCGCCAGCAGCCAAGAGAACCCAGGGGGTTATTCACCCCTCCACTTT.

The J gene is TRBJ1-1, the V gene TRBV7-9, with D possibly matching TRBD1 (5 bases). Trimming took 1 base from V and 5 from J, leaving 11 bases between them. CDR3 length: 14 residues. The germline CDR1 and CDR2 sequences are SEHNR and FQNEAQ (reference sequence). The CDR3 protein is CASSLVVGRTEAFF. For the CDR3, the DNA is TGTGCCAGCAGCTTAGTCGTGGGGCGGACTGAAGCTTTCTTT.

The V gene is TRBV13, the J gene TRBJ2-4; 9 bases map to TRBD2. V lost 2 bases to trimming and J lost 0 bases; unmatched junction nucleotides: 2. The length of the CDR3 is 16 residues. Germline loops: CDR1 PRHDT, CDR2 FYEKMQ (reference sequence). CDR3 region: CASSLLAGPAKNIQYF. CDR3 bases: TGTGCCAGCAGCTTACTAGCGGGACCAGCCAAAAACATTCAGTACTTC.

CDR3 sequence: CSVEDLLFGDPDTQYF. DNA of the CDR3: TGCAGCGTTGAAGATCTTCTCTTCGGGGATCCAGATACGCAGTATTTT. The chain has TRBV29-1 and TRBJ2-3; D is perhaps TRBD2 (5 bases). The V end lost 0 bases, the J end lost 4 bases, and 17 bases lay between the germline ends. Germline lookup yields CDR1 SQVTM and CDR2 ANQGSEA. CDR3 size: 16 residues.

This clone was seen only once. This chain joins TRBV6-1 and TRBJ1-5, with a weak D call TRBD1 (6 bases). V lost 4 bases, J lost 6 bases, and 16 bases lay in between. The CDR3 runs 15 residues. In germline, CDR1 is MNHNS, CDR2 SASEGT. This CDR3 is CASSGVTGFSQPQHF. DNA of the CDR3: TGTGCCAGCAGTGGCGTGACAGGTTTCTCTCAGCCCCAGCATTTT.

The chain employs TRBV27 and TRBJ2-4; TRBD2 matches 13 bases. V dropped 4 bases and J dropped 1; count of bases not matched to a gene: 4. CDR1 is MNHEY, CDR2 SMNVEV, per germline (reference sequence). The CDR3 length is 17 residues. CDR3 in DNA: TGTGCCAGCAGTTCCCCGGGACTAGCGGGGGCCAAAAACATTCAGTACTTC. Its translation is CASSSPGLAGAKNIQYF.

The rearrangement joins TRBV4-3 to TRBJ2-5; TRBD2 is a possible D gene (6 bases). Germline CDR1 reads LGHNA; CDR2 reads YSLEER. The CDR3 contains 18 residues. The V end lost 1 base, the J end lost 1 base, and 19 bases lay between the germline ends. CDR3 DNA: TGCGCCAGCAGCCAAGGACCTTCCAGTGGGGAGGCCCAAGAGACCCAGTACTTC. Translated: CASSQGPSSGEAQETQYF.